This TCR beta chain was captured by sequencing in a study of cytomegalovirus exposure and HLA in healthy donors. Study outcomes and limitations: Reports showed the classifier diagnosing cytomegalovirus status with high specificity and sensitivity. At a 0.05 false discovery rate, a later analysis found 16,951 TCR beta sequences to be associated with HLA alleles. No immune exposure information besides CMV serostatus was available. Under in vitro conditions, a few CMV-associated chains were confirmed as specific for CMV antigens.

Both 60 Vbeta primers and 13 Jbeta primers went into the PCR. Method: immunoSEQ multiplex PCR; TCRdb's copy keeps in-frame clones and lacks some. The table records fewer than 250,000 clones, 70% to 85% of them present only once. Comment on this clone: The antigen is unknown.

The CDR3 runs to 13 residues. V was cut by 7 bases and J by 2 bases, with 12 bases left in between. Per the germline V gene, CDR1 is MNHEY and CDR2 is SVGAGI. Specimen: PBMCs. The chain employs TRBV6-5 and TRBJ2-7; D perhaps matches TRBD2 (6 bases). This clonotype was sampled from a girl aged 2 to 9 in good health and CMV-seronegative. In DNA form, the CDR3 reads TGTGCCAGCACTAGGGACTTAACCTACGAGCAGTACTTC. Translating gives CASTRDLTYEQYF.